This T cell receptor (beta chain) was captured by sequencing in a study of cytomegalovirus exposure and HLA in healthy donors. Study-wide findings and caveats: Later examination showed HLA-associated TCR beta chains had greater clonal expansion than equally common others. Later analysis reportedly placed an Asian-associated ancestry cluster below the roughly 640-donor mean in N-insertions.

Nominally healthy donors were sampled, though unrecorded immune exposures were likely. Comments on this clone: What it binds is not known.

Germline V gives CDR1 SGDLS, CDR2 YYNGEE. The CDR3 extends over 14 amino acids. V dropped 3 bases and J dropped 2; count of bases not matched to a gene: 3. Primers included in the PCR were 60 Vbeta and 13 Jbeta primers. Profiling relied on immunoSEQ multiplex PCR, and the TCRdb table lists in-frame clones only, not all of them. Of approximately 170,000 clones listed, roughly 84% are singletons. The chain couples TRBV9 to TRBJ2-3, with 7 bases lining up with TRBD1. The sample was PBMCs. The clonotype was recovered from a boy between 2 and 10 years old in good health and CMV-seronegative. The DNA of the CDR3 is TGTGCCAGCAGCGACGGGACAGACACAGATACGCAGTATTTT. It yields the protein CASSDGTDTDTQYF. Based on the CDR3 plus reference TRBV9 and TRBJ2-3, the full variable domain is DSGVTQTPKHLITATGQRVTLRCSPRSGDLSVYWYQQSLDQGLQFLIQYYNGEERAKGNILERFSAQQFPDLHSELNLSSLELGDSALYFCASSDGTDTDTQYFGPGTRLTVL.